The 17 T cell receptor beta chains reported below all come from one sample, sequenced in a study of siplizumab effects on memory and regulatory T cells. TCRdb keeps only in-frame clones here, not all; method: immunoSEQ multiplex PCR. The data show some 73,000 clones, roughly 93% seen once. The sequencing input was CD8+ T cells sorted from blood. Receptor source: a human donor in good health.

The chain combines TRBV19 with TRBJ2-2; the D call may be TRBD1 or TRBD2 (5 bases each). The CDR3 sequence is 19 residues long. The V gene's germline CDR1 is LNHDA and CDR2 SQIVND (reference sequence). V was trimmed by 7 bases and J by 0 bases, leaving 24 bases between them. CDR3 in amino acids: CASTPQTVGTSSNTGELFF. The CDR3 bases are TGTGCCAGTACCCCACAGACAGTCGGGACCAGCTCGAACACCGGGGAGCTGTTTTTT.

The CDR3 here is CASRQGANQPQHF. The CDR3 region has the DNA TGTGCCAGCAGACAGGGGGCGAATCAGCCCCAGCATTTT. The chain uses TRBV19 and TRBJ1-5, with 10 bases lining up with TRBD1. The germline V gene has CDR1 LNHDA and CDR2 SQIVND (reference sequence). J was trimmed by 4 bases and V by 9 bases; bases with no gene match: 3. CDR3 length equals 13 residues.

V is TRBV11-2 and J is TRBJ2-1; D unresolved. Germline V gene sequence: CDR1 SGHAT, CDR2 FQNNGV. The CDR3 is made up of 13 amino acids. V was shortened by 0 bases and J by 8 bases, with 8 bases between the two germline ends. This chain's CDR3 is CASSLESAHEQFF. The CDR3 DNA reads as TGTGCCAGCAGCTTAGAATCAGCGCATGAGCAGTTCTTC.

This clone was observed once. Other DNA sequences in the same sample also yield this CDR3. The V gene is TRBV4-1, the J gene TRBJ1-5; D remains ambiguous. Trimming stripped 1 base from V and 0 bases from J, with 7 bases between. Germline V gene data show CDR1 as MGHRA and CDR2 as YSYEKL. There are 15 residues in the CDR3. The CDR3 loop reads CASSQGQYSNQPQHF. The CDR3 nucleotides read TGCGCCAGCAGCCAAGGGCAATATAGCAATCAGCCCCAGCATTTT.

This chain uses TRBV13 with TRBJ1-1; D is uncertain. V lost 2 bases, J lost 5 bases, and 15 bases lay in between. This CDR3 has 15 residues. Germline V gene lookup returns CDR1 PRHDT and CDR2 FYEKMQ (reference sequence). This CDR3 reads CASSLIGEGETEAFF. The CDR3 DNA reads TGTGCCAGCAGCTTAATCGGAGAAGGCGAGACTGAAGCTTTCTTT.

As to this clone: Other DNA sequences in the sample encode the same CDR3. The genes are TRBV15 and TRBJ1-5; D remains ambiguous. Trimming removed 0 bases at V and 11 bases at J, with 11 bases between. Germline V gene data show CDR1 as LNHNV and CDR2 as YYDKDF (reference sequence). There are 13 residues in the CDR3. CDR3 amino acids: CATSRDAGGAQHF. CDR3 DNA: TGTGCCACCAGCAGAGATGCGGGCGGGGCCCAGCATTTT.

The rearrangement joins TRBV29-1 to TRBJ2-7; the D gene is possibly TRBD2 (6 bases). Germline CDR1 SQVTM, CDR2 ANQGSEA. The length of the CDR3 is 11 residues. Trimming stripped 3 bases from V and 8 bases from J, with 11 bases between. The CDR3 sequence is CSVEEGPQQYF. Here the CDR3 DNA reads TGCAGCGTTGAGGAGGGCCCCCAGCAGTACTTC.

CDR3 protein: CASRLAGSTDTQYF. CDR3 in DNA: TGTGCCAGCAGGTTAGCGGGGAGCACAGATACGCAGTATTTT. The chain employs TRBV28 and TRBJ2-3; TRBD2 matches 8 bases. V trimming: 6 bases; J trimming: 0 bases; junction bases outside the gene matches: 2. Germline lookup yields CDR1 MDHEN and CDR2 SYDVKM. This CDR3 region has 14 residues.

The gene calls are TRBV12-5 and TRBJ2-7; D unresolved. This CDR3 region has 12 residues. With 5 bases removed from V and 6 bases from J, the gap between germline ends came to 11 bases. The germline V gene has CDR1 LGHNT and CDR2 FRNRAP. In nucleotides, the CDR3 is TGTGCTAGTGGTCTCGAGGTCCTCGAGCAGTACTTC. Translating it yields CASGLEVLEQYF.

This clone came up once. V gene TRBV5-1 combines with J gene TRBJ2-2; no clear D gene. V was cut by 3 bases and J by 2 bases, with 2 bases left in between. Germline V gene sequence: CDR1 SGHRS, CDR2 YFSETQ. This CDR3 spans 12 amino acids. In DNA form, the CDR3 reads TGCGCCAGCAGCTCAAACACCGGGGAGCTGTTTTTT. Its protein product is CASSSNTGELFF.

The rearrangement uses TRBV9 and TRBJ2-7; possibly TRBD1 or TRBD2 for D (7 bases each). Germline V CDR1 and CDR2: SGDLS, YYNGEE. The V gene lost 0 bases and the J gene lost 3 bases, with 13 bases spanning the gap. The CDR3 is 15 amino acids. DNA of the CDR3: TGTGCCAGCAGCGTAGCGGGCAGGGGGGGCTACGAGCAGTACTTC. Encoded protein: CASSVAGRGGYEQYF.

The gene calls are TRBV7-6 and TRBJ2-5; 7 bases match TRBD1. With 7 bases clipped from V and 1 base from J, the junction kept 9 bases outside the gene matches. CDR1 SGHVS and CDR2 FNYEAQ come from the germline V gene. This CDR3 region has 15 residues. The CDR3 DNA reads TGTGCCAGCACCCCCCTGGCAGGGGGCCAAGAGACCCAGTACTTC. As protein: CASTPLAGGQETQYF.

This clone was counted only a few times. The rearrangement joins TRBV6-5 to TRBJ1-2; D is unclear. Trimming took 2 bases from V and 3 from J, leaving 7 bases between them. The CDR3 totals 13 residues. The germline gives CDR1 MNHEY, CDR2 SVGAGI. The CDR3 loop is CASSYGQYYGYTF. As DNA, the CDR3 is TGTGCCAGCAGTTACGGGCAGTACTATGGCTACACCTTC.

The chain employs TRBV30 and TRBJ2-1; D assignment may be TRBD1 or TRBD2 (5 bases each). Germline lookup yields CDR1 GTSNPN and CDR2 SVGIG (reference sequence). The CDR3 sequence is 12 residues long. V was clipped by 7 bases and J by 6 bases, with 13 bases between them. The CDR3 region is CASTGPLNEQFF. The DNA of the CDR3 is TGTGCCTCTACGGGACCCCTCAATGAGCAGTTCTTC.

The V call is TRBV6-1, the J call TRBJ1-1; 8 bases agree with TRBD1. The germline V gene has CDR1 MNHNS and CDR2 SASEGT. The V and J ends lost 10 bases and 4 bases, in that order; junction bases with no gene match: 8. The CDR3 consists of 13 residues. In DNA, the CDR3 is TGTGCCACCGAGGACAGGGTCGGCACTGAAGCTTTCTTT. Translated: CATEDRVGTEAFF.

The chain couples TRBV5-6 to TRBJ2-3; no reliable D call. V was pared by 0 bases and J by 4 bases, with 9 bases between. From germline, CDR1 is SGHDT and CDR2 YYEEEE. This CDR3 has 14 amino acids. Written as DNA, the CDR3 is TGTGCCAGCAGCTTGGTGGTCAGCGCAGATACGCAGTATTTT. It yields the protein CASSLVVSADTQYF.

V gene TRBV10-2 combines with J gene TRBJ2-3; D unresolved. CDR1 WSHSY and CDR2 SAAADI come from the germline V gene. The CDR3 extends over 12 amino acids. Deletions cut 10 bases from V and 3 bases from J, with 11 bases between. This CDR3 reads CATTWDTDTQYF. The CDR3 DNA is TGCGCCACCACGTGGGATACAGATACGCAGTATTTT.